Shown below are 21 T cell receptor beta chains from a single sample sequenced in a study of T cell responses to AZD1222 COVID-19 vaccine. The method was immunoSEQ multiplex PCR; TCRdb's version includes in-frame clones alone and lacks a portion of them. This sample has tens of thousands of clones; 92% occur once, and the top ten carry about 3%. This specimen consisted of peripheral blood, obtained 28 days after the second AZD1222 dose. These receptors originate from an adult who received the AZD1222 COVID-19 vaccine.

This CDR3 is CASRGTGLGQPQHF. In DNA form, the CDR3 reads TGTGCCAGCAGGGGGACAGGGCTGGGTCAGCCCCAGCATTTT. The V gene is TRBV3-1 (or the pseudogene TRBV3-2), the J gene TRBJ1-5, with 9 bases identical to TRBD1. The germline CDR1 and CDR2 sequences are LGHDT and YNNKEL (reference sequence). J gave up 6 bases and V 6 bases, and 6 bases lay outside the gene matches. The CDR3 extends over 14 amino acids.

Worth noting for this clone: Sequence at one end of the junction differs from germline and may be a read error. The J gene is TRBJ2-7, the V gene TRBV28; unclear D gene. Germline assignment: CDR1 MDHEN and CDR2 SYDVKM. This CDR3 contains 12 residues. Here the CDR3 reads CASSLTIYDQYF. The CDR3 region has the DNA TGTGCCAGCAGCCTGACAATTTACGATCAGTACTTC.

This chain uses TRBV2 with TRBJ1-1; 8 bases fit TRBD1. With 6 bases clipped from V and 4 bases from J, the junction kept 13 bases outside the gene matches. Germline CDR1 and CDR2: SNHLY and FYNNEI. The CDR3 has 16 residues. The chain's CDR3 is CASSEDRAKGTTEAFF. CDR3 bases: TGTGCCAGCAGCGAGGACAGGGCCAAGGGAACCACTGAAGCTTTCTTT.

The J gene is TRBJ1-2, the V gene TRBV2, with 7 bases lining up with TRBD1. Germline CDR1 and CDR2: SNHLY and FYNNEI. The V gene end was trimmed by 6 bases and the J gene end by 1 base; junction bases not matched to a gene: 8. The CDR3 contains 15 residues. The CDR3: CASRENRGRNYGYTF. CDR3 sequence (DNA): TGTGCCAGCAGAGAAAACAGGGGTCGTAACTATGGCTACACCTTC.

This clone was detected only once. The CDR3 region has the DNA TGTGCCAGCAGCTTAGGTCTAGGCCAAGAGACCCAGTACTTC. Its translation is CASSLGLGQETQYF. V is TRBV5-6 and J is TRBJ2-5, with unresolved D. CDR3 size: 14 residues. Trimming shortened V by 2 bases and J by 1 base, and 9 bases separated the two germline ends. Germline assignment: CDR1 SGHDT and CDR2 YYEEEE. Full variable domain (rest looked up from reference TRBV5-6 and TRBJ2-5): DAGVTQSPTHLIKTRGQQVTLRCSPKSGHDTVSWYQQALGQGPQFIFQYYEEEERQRGNFPDRFSGHQFPNYSSELNVNALLLGDSALYLCASSLGLGQETQYFGPGTRLLVL.

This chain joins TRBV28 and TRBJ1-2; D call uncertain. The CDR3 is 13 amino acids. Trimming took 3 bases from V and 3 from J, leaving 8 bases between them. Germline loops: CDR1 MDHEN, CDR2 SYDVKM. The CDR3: CASSFYTDYGYTF. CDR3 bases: TGTGCCAGCAGTTTTTACACAGACTATGGCTACACCTTC.

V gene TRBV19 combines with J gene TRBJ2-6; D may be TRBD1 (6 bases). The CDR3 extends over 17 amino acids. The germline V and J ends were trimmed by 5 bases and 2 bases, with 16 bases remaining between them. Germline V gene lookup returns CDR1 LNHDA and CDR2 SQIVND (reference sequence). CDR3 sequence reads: CASSADRGATGANVLTF. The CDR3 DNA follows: TGTGCCAGTAGTGCGGACAGAGGAGCAACTGGGGCCAACGTCCTGACTTTC.

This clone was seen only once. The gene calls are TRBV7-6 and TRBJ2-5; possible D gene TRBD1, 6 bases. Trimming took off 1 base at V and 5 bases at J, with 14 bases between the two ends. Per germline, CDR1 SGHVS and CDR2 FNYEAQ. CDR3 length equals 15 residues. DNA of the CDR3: TGTGCCAGCAGCTTAGAGTATAGGGGGTCCGAGACCCAGTACTTC. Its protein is CASSLEYRGSETQYF.

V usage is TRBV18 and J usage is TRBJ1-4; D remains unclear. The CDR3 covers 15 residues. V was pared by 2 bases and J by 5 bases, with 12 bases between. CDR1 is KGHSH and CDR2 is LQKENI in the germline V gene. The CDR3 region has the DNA TGTGCCAGCTCACCAGAGAAGGGTGGCAATGAAAAACTGTTTTTT. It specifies CASSPEKGGNEKLFF.

CDR3 sequence reads: CASSPQTGAYNEQFF. CDR3 coding DNA: TGTGCCAGCAGCCCCCAAACGGGGGCCTACAATGAGCAGTTCTTC. V is TRBV7-3 and J is TRBJ2-1; D is possibly TRBD2 (6 bases). The germline CDR1 and CDR2 sequences are SGHTA and FQGTGA. The CDR3 runs to 15 residues. V dropped 5 bases and J dropped 2 bases, with 13 bases sitting between them.

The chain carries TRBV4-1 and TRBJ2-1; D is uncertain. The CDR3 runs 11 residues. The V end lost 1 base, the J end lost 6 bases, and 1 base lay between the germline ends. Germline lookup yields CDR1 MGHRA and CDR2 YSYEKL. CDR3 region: CASSQANEQFF. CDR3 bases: TGCGCCAGCAGCCAAGCCAATGAGCAGTTCTTC.

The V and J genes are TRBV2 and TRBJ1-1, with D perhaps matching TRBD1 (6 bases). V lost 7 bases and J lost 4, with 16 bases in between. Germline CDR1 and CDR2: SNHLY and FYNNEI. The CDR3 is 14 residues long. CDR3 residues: CASKTGHSFTEAFF. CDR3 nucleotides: TGTGCCAGCAAAACGGGACATTCGTTCACTGAAGCTTTCTTT.

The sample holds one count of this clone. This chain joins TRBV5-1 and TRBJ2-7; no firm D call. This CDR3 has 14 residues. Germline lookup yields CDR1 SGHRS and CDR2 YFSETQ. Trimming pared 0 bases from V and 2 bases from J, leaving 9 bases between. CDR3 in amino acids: CASSLGYSTYEQYF. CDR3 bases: TGCGCCAGCAGCTTGGGGTACAGTACCTACGAGCAGTACTTC.

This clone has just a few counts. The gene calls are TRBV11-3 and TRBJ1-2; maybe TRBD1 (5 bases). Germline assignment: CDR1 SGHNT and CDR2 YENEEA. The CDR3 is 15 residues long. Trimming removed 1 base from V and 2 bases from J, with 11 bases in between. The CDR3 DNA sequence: TGTGCCAGCAGCTTAGCAGGGCACCGGAACTATGGCTACACCTTC. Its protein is CASSLAGHRNYGYTF.

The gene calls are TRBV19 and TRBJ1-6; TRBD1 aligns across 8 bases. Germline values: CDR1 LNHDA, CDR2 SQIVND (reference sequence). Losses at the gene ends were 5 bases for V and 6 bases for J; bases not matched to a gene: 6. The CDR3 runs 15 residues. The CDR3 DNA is TGTGCCAGTAGTGCCAGACAGGGGATTAATTCACCCCTCCACTTT. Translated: CASSARQGINSPLHF.

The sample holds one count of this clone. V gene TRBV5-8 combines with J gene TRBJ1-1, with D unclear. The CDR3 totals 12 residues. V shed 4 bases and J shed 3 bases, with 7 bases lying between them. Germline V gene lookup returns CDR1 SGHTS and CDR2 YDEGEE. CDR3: CASSDYYTEAFF. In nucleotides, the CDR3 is TGTGCCAGCAGCGACTACTACACTGAAGCTTTCTTT. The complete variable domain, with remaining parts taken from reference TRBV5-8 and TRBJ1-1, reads EAGVTQSPTHLIKTRGQQATLRCSPISGHTSVYWYQQALGLGLQFLLWYDEGEERNRGNFPPRFSGRQFPNYSSELNVNALELEDSALYLCASSDYYTEAFFGQGTRLTVV.

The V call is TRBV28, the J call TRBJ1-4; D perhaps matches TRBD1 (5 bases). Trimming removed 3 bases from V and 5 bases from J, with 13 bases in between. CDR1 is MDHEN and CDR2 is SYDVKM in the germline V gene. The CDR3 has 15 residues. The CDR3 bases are TGTGCCAGCAGTTTGAGAACAGCAGGGAATGAAAAACTGTTTTTT. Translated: CASSLRTAGNEKLFF.

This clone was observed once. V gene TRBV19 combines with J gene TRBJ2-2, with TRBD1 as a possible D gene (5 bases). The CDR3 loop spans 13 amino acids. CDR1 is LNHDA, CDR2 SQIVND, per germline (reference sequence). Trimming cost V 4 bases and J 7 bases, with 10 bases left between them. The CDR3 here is CASSTSGFGELFF. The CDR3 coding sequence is TGTGCCAGTAGTACCTCAGGGTTCGGGGAGCTGTTTTTT.

The CDR3 spells CASSSWGGLYEQYF. DNA for the CDR3: TGTGCCAGCAGCTCCTGGGGCGGGCTCTACGAGCAGTACTTC. The chain employs TRBV7-2 and TRBJ2-7; the D call may be TRBD1 or TRBD2 (5 bases each). Trimming cost V 4 bases and J 3 bases, with 13 bases left between them. The CDR3 extends over 14 amino acids. CDR1 and CDR2 (germline): SGHTA, FQGNSA.

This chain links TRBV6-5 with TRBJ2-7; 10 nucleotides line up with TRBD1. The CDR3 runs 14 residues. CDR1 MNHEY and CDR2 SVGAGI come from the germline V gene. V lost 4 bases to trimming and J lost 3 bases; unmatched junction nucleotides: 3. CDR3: CASSSGTGVYEQYF. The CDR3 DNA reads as TGTGCCAGCAGTTCCGGGACAGGGGTCTACGAGCAGTACTTC.

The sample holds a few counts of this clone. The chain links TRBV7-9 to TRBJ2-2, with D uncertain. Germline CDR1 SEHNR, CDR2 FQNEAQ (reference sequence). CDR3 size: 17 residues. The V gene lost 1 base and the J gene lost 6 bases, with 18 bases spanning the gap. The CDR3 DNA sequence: TGTGCCAGCAGCTTAGTGCCGAACCCCACCTTCTCCGGGGAGCTGTTTTTT. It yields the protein CASSLVPNPTFSGELFF. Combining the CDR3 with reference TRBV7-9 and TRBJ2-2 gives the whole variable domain DTGVSQNPRHKITKRGQNVTFRCDPISEHNRLYWYRQTLGQGPEFLTYFQNEAQLEKSRLLSDRFSAERPKGSFSTLEIQRTEQGDSAMYLCASSLVPNPTFSGELFFGEGSRLTVL.